This T cell receptor (beta chain) was found in a study of T cells of healthy individuals. A single record per CDR3 protein comes from TCRdb applying MiXCR to the 5' RACE reads. Here the sample spans 95,000 to 100,000 distinct CDR3 sequences, approximately 15% being singletons. Between the trimmed V and J ends, which lost 8 bases and 4 bases, there was a span of 15 bases. CDR3 length: 13 residues. CDR1 is MNHEY, CDR2 SVGAGI, per germline. This TCR derives from a human donor in good health. The J gene is TRBJ2-7, the V gene TRBV6-5, with D hard to call. The CDR3 DNA reads as TGTGCCAGCCACCGTGTGGGGTTGTACGAGCAGTACTTC. It encodes CASHRVGLYEQYF.